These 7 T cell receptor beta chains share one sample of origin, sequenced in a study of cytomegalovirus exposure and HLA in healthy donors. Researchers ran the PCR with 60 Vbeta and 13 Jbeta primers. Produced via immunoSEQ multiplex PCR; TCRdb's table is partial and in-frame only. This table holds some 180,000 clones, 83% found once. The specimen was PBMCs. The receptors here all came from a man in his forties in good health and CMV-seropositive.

The CDR3 here is CASSLPPGDRTLEQFF. The CDR3 DNA reads as TGTGCCAGCAGTTTACCCCCCGGGGACAGGACGCTTGAGCAGTTCTTC. This chain connects TRBV27 to TRBJ2-1; 8 bases map to TRBD1. Germline V gene data show CDR1 as MNHEY and CDR2 as SMNVEV (reference sequence). Trimming removed 2 bases from V and 9 bases from J; junction bases left unmatched: 12. The CDR3 has 16 residues.

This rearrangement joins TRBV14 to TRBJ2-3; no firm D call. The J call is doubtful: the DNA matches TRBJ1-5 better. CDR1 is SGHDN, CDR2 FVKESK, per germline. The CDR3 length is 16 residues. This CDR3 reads CASGGTPGGLLDTQHF. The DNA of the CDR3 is TGTGCCTCCGGAGGAACTCCGGGAGGGCTTCTGGATACGCAGCATTTT.

The CDR3 nucleotides read TGCAGCGTTGGAGGCAGCGGGAGTTCTACCTACGAGCAGTACTTC. It codes for CSVGGSGSSTYEQYF. This chain links TRBV29-1 with TRBJ2-7, with 8 bases that match TRBD2. Germline trimming cut 4 bases from V and 2 bases from J; bases unmatched to any gene: 10. The CDR3 has 15 amino acids. The V gene's germline CDR1 is SQVTM and CDR2 ANQGSEA.

The CDR3 loop reads CSVEGNRLAVEETQYF. The CDR3 DNA is TGCAGCGTTGAAGGGAACAGACTAGCCGTGGAAGAGACCCAGTACTTC. V gene TRBV29-1 combines with J gene TRBJ2-5; TRBD2 agrees at 7 bases. CDR3 length equals 16 residues. Germline CDR1 is SQVTM and CDR2 is ANQGSEA. Trimming cost V 1 base and J 3 bases; bases outside gene matches: 11.

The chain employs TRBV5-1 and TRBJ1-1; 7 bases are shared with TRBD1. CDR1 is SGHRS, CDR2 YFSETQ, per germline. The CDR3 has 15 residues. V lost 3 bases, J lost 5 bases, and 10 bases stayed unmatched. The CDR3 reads CASSSTGMWGTEAFF. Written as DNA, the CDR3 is TGCGCCAGCAGCTCGACAGGGATGTGGGGGACTGAAGCTTTCTTT.

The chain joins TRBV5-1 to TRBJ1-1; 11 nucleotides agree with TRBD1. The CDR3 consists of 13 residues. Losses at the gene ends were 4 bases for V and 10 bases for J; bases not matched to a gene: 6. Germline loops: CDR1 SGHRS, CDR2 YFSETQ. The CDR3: CASSGGTGGSAFF. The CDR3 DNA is TGCGCCAGCAGCGGGGGGACAGGGGGGTCAGCTTTCTTT.

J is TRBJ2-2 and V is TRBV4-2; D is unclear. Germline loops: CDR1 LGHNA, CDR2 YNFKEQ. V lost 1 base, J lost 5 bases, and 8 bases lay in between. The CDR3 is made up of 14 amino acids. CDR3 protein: CASSQGSGTGELFF. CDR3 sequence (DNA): TGTGCCAGCAGCCAAGGATCCGGGACCGGGGAGCTGTTTTTT.